The next 2 T cell receptor beta chains were all read from a single sample in a study of blood T cell repertoires in COVID-19. Using immunoSEQ multiplex PCR, the repertoire was profiled, and TCRdb retains in-frame clones only, with some absent. The table has fewer than 50,000 clones, 84% seen once. Sequences were obtained from peripheral blood. The receptors derive from a human donor in a cohort sampled during active COVID-19.

The chain combines TRBV4-2 with TRBJ1-1; D is undetermined. The CDR3 loop spans 14 amino acids. The ends were cut back, 0 bases at V and 7 bases at J, with 12 bases in the middle. The germline V gene has CDR1 LGHNA and CDR2 YNFKEQ. Written as DNA, the CDR3 is TGTGCCAGCAGCCAAGATCGGAGCCAGAGTGAAGCTTTCTTT. It specifies CASSQDRSQSEAFF.

This clone is labeled as medium-sized. Written as DNA, the CDR3 is TGTGCCTCGGAAGGGGCCGACGCAGGAAACACCATATATTTT. As protein: CASEGADAGNTIYF. The chain is built from TRBV30 and TRBJ1-3; possible D gene TRBD1, 5 bases. The length of the CDR3 is 14 residues. Trimming removed 7 bases from V and 4 bases from J, with 17 bases in between. CDR1 is GTSNPN, CDR2 SVGIG, per germline (reference sequence).